This entry concerns a single T cell receptor (beta chain). Other nucleotide sequences from this sample produce the same CDR3. These data come from a study of memory CD4+ T cells and cytomegalovirus serostatus. Repertoires were generated with immunoSEQ multiplex PCR, while TCRdb's copy carries only in-frame clones and drops some. The sample lists tens of thousands of clones; 70% to 85% were seen once. The sort gate was single viable CD3+CD4+CD8-CD45RO+ cells for memory CD4+ T cells. The CDR3 covers 13 residues. CDR1 is GTSNPN and CDR2 is SVGIG in the germline V gene (reference sequence). The V segment lost 5 bases and the J segment 5 bases; nucleotides outside the gene matches: 5.

This clonotype originated in an adult in good health and CMV-seronegative. The genes are TRBV30 and TRBJ1-5, with 8 nucleotides matching TRBD1. Sequenced sample: memory CD4+ T cells from blood. CDR3 region: CAWDRGRDQPQHF. The CDR3 coding sequence is TGTGCCTGGGACAGGGGTAGAGATCAGCCCCAGCATTTT.